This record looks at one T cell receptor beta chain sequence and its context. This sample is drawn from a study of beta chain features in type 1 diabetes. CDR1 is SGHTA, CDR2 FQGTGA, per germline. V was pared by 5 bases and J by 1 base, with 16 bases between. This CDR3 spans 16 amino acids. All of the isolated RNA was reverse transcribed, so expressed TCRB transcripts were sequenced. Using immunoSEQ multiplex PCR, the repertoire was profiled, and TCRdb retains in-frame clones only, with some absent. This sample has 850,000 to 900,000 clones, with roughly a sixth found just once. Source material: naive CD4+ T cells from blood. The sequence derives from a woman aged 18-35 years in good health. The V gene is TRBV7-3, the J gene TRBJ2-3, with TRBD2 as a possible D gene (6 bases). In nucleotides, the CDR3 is TGTGCCAGCAGCCCAGCCGGCGGGACGCGCACAGATACGCAGTATTTT. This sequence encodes CASSPAGGTRTDTQYF.